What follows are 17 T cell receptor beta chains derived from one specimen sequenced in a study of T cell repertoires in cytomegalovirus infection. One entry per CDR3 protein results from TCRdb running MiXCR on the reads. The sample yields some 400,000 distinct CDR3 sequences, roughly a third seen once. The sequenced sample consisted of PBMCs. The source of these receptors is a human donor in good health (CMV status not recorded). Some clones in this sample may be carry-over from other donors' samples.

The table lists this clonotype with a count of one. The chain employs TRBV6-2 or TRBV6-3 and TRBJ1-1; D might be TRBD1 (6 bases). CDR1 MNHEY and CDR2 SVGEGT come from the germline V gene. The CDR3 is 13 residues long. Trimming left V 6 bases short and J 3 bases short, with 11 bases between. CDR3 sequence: CASRGTSDTEAFF. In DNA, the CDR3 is TGTGCCAGCAGAGGGACATCTGACACTGAAGCTTTCTTT.

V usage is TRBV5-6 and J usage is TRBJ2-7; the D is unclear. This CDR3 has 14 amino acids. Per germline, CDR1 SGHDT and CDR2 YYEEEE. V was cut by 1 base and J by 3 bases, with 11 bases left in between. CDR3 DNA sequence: TGTGCCAGCAGCTTGAACACGTTGGGCTACGAGCAGTACTTC. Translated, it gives CASSLNTLGYEQYF.

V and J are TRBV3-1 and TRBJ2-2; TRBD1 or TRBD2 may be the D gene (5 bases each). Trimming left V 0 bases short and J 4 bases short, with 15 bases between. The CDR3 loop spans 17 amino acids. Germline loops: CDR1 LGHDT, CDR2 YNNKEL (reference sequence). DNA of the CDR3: TGTGCCAGCAGCCAAGATTATGGGCCGGGGCGCACCGGGGAGCTGTTTTTT. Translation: CASSQDYGPGRTGELFF. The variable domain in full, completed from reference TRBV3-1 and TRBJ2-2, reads DTAVSQTPKYLVTQMGNDKSIKCEQNLGHDTMYWYKQDSKKFLKIMFSYNNKELIINETVPNRFSPKSPDKAHLNLHINSLELGDSAVYFCASSQDYGPGRTGELFFGEGSRLTVL.

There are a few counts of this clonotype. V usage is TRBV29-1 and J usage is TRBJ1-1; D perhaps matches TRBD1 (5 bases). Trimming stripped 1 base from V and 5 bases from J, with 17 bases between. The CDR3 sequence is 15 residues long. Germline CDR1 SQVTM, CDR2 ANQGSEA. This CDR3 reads CSVEALGPQRTEAFF. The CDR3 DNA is TGCAGCGTTGAAGCCTTGGGACCCCAGAGGACTGAAGCTTTCTTT.

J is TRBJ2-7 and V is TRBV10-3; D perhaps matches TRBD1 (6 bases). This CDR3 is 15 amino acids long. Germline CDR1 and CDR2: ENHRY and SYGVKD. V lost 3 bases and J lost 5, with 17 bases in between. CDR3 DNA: TGTGCCATCAGTGACCCGGGACAAGCTTCCAACGAGCAGTACTTC. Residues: CAISDPGQASNEQYF.

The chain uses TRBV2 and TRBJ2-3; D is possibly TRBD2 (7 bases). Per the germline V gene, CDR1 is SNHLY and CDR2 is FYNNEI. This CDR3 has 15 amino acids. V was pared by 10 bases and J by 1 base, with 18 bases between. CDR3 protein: CATRPGGRGTDTQYF. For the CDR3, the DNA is TGTGCCACCCGACCGGGGGGCCGGGGCACAGATACGCAGTATTTT.

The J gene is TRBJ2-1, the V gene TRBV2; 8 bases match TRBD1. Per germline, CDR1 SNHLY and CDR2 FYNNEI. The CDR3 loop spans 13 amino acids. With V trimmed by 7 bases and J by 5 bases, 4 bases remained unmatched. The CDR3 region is CASKGQVNNEQFF. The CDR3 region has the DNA TGTGCCAGCAAGGGACAGGTAAACAATGAGCAGTTCTTC.

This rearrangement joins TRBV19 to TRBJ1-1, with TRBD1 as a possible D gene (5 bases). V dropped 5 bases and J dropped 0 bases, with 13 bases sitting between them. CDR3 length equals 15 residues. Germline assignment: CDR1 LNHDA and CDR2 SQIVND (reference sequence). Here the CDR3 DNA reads TGTGCCAGTAGTGGGACGACACTCCTGAACACTGAAGCTTTCTTT. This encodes CASSGTTLLNTEAFF.

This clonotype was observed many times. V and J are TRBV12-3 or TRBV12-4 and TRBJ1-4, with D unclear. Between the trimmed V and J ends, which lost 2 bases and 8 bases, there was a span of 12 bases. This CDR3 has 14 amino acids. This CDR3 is CASSLSAMGEKLFF. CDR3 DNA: TGTGCCAGCAGTTTATCGGCAATGGGGGAAAAACTGTTTTTT.

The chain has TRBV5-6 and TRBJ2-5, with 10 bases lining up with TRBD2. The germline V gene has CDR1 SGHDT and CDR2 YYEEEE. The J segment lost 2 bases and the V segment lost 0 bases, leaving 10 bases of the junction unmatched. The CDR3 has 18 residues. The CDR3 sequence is CASSLELSGGPTQETQYF. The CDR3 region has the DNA TGTGCCAGCAGCTTGGAGCTTAGCGGGGGGCCTACTCAAGAGACCCAGTACTTC.

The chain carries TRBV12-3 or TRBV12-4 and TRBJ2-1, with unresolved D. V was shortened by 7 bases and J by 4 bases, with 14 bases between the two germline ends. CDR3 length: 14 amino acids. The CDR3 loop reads CASMVGLGYNEQFF. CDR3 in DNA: TGTGCCAGCATGGTAGGTCTGGGATACAATGAGCAGTTCTTC.

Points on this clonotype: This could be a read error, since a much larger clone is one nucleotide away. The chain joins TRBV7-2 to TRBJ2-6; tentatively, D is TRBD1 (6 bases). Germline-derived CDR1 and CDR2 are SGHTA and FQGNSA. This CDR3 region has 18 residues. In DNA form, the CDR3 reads TGTGCCGGCAGCTTACGGTTCCTAGGGGGAGCTGGGGCCAACGTCCTGACTTTC. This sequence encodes CAGSLRFLGGAGANVLTF.

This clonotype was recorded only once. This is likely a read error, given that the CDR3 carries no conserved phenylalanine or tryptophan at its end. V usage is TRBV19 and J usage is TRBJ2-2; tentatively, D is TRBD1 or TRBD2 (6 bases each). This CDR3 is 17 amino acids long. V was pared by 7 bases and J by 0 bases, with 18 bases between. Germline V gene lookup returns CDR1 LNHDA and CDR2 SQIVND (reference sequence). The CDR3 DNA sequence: TGTGCCAGTACCCCGGTAGGGGGGAAAACGAACACCGGGGAGCTGTTTTTG. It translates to CASTPVGGKTNTGELFL.

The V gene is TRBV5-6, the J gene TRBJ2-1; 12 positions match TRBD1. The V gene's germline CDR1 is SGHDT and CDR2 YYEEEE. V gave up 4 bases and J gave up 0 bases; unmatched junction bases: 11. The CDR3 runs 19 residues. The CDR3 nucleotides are TGTGCCAGCAGCCCTCCTACCGGGACAGGGGGCCTCTCCTACAATGAGCAGTTCTTC. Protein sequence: CASSPPTGTGGLSYNEQFF.

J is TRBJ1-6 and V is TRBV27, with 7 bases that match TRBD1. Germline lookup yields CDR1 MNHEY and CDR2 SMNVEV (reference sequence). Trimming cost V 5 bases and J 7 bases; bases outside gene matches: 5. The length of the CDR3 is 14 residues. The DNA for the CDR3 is TGTGCCAGCAGTCCCGGGACAGTAAATTCACCCCTCCACTTT. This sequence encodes CASSPGTVNSPLHF.

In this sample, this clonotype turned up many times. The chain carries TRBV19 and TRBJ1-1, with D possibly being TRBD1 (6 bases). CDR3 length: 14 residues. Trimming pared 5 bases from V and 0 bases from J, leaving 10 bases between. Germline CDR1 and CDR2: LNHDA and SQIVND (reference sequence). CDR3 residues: CASSDGQLNTEAFF. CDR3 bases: TGTGCCAGTAGTGATGGACAGCTGAACACTGAAGCTTTCTTT.

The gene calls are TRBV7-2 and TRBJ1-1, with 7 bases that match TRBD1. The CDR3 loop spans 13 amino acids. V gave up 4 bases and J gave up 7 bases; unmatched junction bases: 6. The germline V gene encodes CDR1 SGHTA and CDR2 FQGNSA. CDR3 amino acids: CASSSADRVEAFF. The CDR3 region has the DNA TGTGCCAGCAGCTCTGCCGACAGGGTTGAAGCTTTCTTT.